This T cell receptor (beta chain) was obtained from a study of T cell responses to AZD1222 COVID-19 vaccine. This CDR3 comprises 12 residues. The ends were cut back, 5 bases at V and 1 base at J, with 5 bases in the middle. The V gene's germline CDR1 is SNHLY and CDR2 FYNNEI. Profiled with immunoSEQ multiplex PCR; TCRdb holds only in-frame clones, not every one. Seen here are fewer than 120,000 clones, around 80% observed once, and the top ten hold about 4.6%. Whole-study findings and limits: The donor group comprised mostly white British people and more females; the analysis possibly underestimated clonal diversity. Receipt of two AZD1222 doses was followed by a rise in Spike-specific TCR breadth and depth.

With respect to this clone: Its antigen is unidentified.

The receptor was derived from an adult in good health. This chain uses TRBV2 with TRBJ1-1, with D unclear. The specimen comprised peripheral blood, sampled on day 0 of AZD1222 vaccination. The CDR3: CASSPQNTEAFF. CDR3 nucleotide sequence: TGTGCCAGCAGTCCTCAGAACACTGAAGCTTTCTTT.